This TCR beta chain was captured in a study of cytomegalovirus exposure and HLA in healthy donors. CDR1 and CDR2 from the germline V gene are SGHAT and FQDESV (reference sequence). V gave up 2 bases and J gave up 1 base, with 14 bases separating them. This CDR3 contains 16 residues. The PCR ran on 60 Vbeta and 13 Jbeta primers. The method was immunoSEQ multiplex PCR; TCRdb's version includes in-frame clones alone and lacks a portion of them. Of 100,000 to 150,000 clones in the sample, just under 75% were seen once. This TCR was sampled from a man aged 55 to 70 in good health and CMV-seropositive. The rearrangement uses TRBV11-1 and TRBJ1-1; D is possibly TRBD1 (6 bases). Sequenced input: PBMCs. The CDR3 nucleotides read TGTGCCAGCAGCTTAAACACTGGGGGGGCGAACACTGAAGCTTTCTTT. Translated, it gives CASSLNTGGANTEAFF.